This T cell receptor (beta chain) came from a study of cytomegalovirus exposure and HLA in healthy donors. CDR3 length: 16 residues. CDR1 MGHRA and CDR2 YSYEKL come from the germline V gene. Trimming pared 0 bases from V and 6 bases from J, leaving 14 bases between. Details on this clone: Its antigen is not identified.

In the PCR, 60 Vbeta and 13 Jbeta primers were used. Here immunoSEQ multiplex PCR was the method, and the copy in TCRdb shows in-frame clones only, minus some. With around 44,000 clones in the sample, the ten largest clones hold approximately 6.6%. Broader study findings: Fewer N-insertions (relative to the roughly 670-donor mean) were reportedly seen in an Asian-associated ancestry cluster in a later analysis. The study designated fewer than 200 TCR beta chains cytomegalovirus-associated. With later analysis, a missense DCLRE1C variant became linked to TCR beta V- and J-gene trimming.

The sample consisted of PBMCs. The clonotype originates from a male donor in good health and CMV-seropositive. The rearrangement joins TRBV4-1 to TRBJ2-2; tentatively, D is TRBD2 (6 bases). CDR3 residues: CASSQDLSLASGELFF. The CDR3 DNA reads as TGCGCCAGCAGCCAAGATCTAAGCCTAGCGTCCGGGGAGCTGTTTTTT.